This T cell receptor (beta chain) was sequenced for a study of blood T cell repertoires in COVID-19. The data were produced by immunoSEQ multiplex PCR, yet TCRdb's version contains in-frame clones alone and is incomplete. The sample carries around 170,000 clones, approximately 80% recorded once. With 4 bases clipped from V and 5 bases from J, the junction kept 10 bases outside the gene matches. This CDR3 contains 15 residues. Germline V gene data show CDR1 as SGHNT and CDR2 as YENEEA. A few counts support this clone. The receptor's source is a woman aged 55-69 years with acute or convalescent COVID-19. Sequenced material: peripheral blood. The J gene is TRBJ2-7, the V gene TRBV11-3; TRBD1 aligns across 8 bases. CDR3 residues: CASSSPGQDANEQYF. Here the CDR3 DNA reads TGTGCCAGCAGCTCCCCGGGACAGGATGCCAACGAGCAGTACTTC.